The next 27 T cell receptor beta chains were all read from a single sample in a study of cytomegalovirus exposure and HLA in healthy donors. The primer mix had 60 Vbeta and 13 Jbeta primers. Sequencing used immunoSEQ multiplex PCR; TCRdb keeps in-frame clones, though not all of them. Of some 180,000 clones in the sample, roughly 79% are singletons; the top ten hold roughly 2%. The sample consisted of PBMCs. These receptors originate from a man younger than 40 in good health and CMV-seronegative.

In its sample, this clone was seen a few times. CDR3 sequence (DNA): TGTGCCAGCAGTAACCCAGGGGATACGCAGTATTTT. Protein: CASSNPGDTQYF. The chain couples TRBV27 to TRBJ2-3, with D perhaps TRBD1 (5 bases). The V end was cut by 5 bases, the J end by 6 bases, with 9 bases between. Germline CDR1 MNHEY, CDR2 SMNVEV (reference sequence). CDR3 length equals 12 residues.

The rearrangement links TRBV2 to TRBJ2-7; a weak D match, TRBD1 (8 bases). The CDR3 sequence is 15 residues long. Trimming took 8 bases from V and 3 from J, leaving 20 bases between them. Germline CDR1 SNHLY, CDR2 FYNNEI. CDR3 amino acids: CASGGQGGEGYEQYF. In DNA form, the CDR3 reads TGTGCCAGCGGAGGACAGGGAGGGGAGGGCTACGAGCAGTACTTC.

This clone was found a few times. The CDR3 DNA sequence: TGCGCCAGCAACCCAACCGGGGGGGCGCGGGAGACCCAGTACTTC. This codes for CASNPTGGARETQYF. The chain combines TRBV5-1 with TRBJ2-5, with 8 positions matching TRBD2. Germline-derived CDR1 and CDR2 are SGHRS and YFSETQ. The J segment lost 5 bases and the V segment lost 6 bases, leaving 12 bases of the junction unmatched. This CDR3 region has 15 residues.

This chain uses TRBV30 with TRBJ1-2; TRBD1 aligns across 9 bases. The CDR3 spans 14 residues. J gave up 3 bases and V 5 bases, and 7 bases lay outside the gene matches. Germline assignment: CDR1 GTSNPN and CDR2 SVGIG (reference sequence). The CDR3 region has the DNA TGTGCCTGGGAGGGGACAGGGAACGACTATGGCTACACCTTC. This translates into CAWEGTGNDYGYTF. The full variable domain, its missing parts supplied by reference TRBV30 and TRBJ1-2, is SQTIHQWPATLVQPVGSPLSLECTVEGTSNPNLYWYRQAAGRGLQLLFYSVGIGQISSEVPQNLSASRPQDRQFILSSKKLLLSDSGFYLCAWEGTGNDYGYTFGSGTRLTVV.

This chain connects TRBV6-6 to TRBJ2-7; 9 bases map to TRBD2. Germline V gene lookup returns CDR1 MNHNY and CDR2 SVGAGI (reference sequence). Trimming took 8 bases from V and 4 from J; bases not matched to a gene: 15. This CDR3 region has 16 residues. The CDR3, as DNA: TGTGCCAGCTCTAAGGGGGGTAGCGGGAGCAGGTACGAGCAGTACTTC. This sequence encodes CASSKGGSGSRYEQYF.

The chain combines TRBV7-2 with TRBJ2-1; tentative D call: TRBD1 (5 bases). Germline CDR1 and CDR2: SGHTA and FQGNSA. There are 16 residues in the CDR3. Trimming removed 1 base from V and 1 base from J, with 11 bases in between. CDR3 amino acids: CASSLVLGVSYNEQFF. The CDR3 coding sequence is TGTGCCAGCAGCTTAGTCTTAGGGGTGTCCTACAATGAGCAGTTCTTC.

The gene calls are TRBV7-8 and TRBJ2-5; the match to TRBD2 covers 9 bases. This CDR3 contains 18 residues. After removal of 4 bases from V and 3 bases from J, the junction contained 15 bases not matched to a gene. CDR1 and CDR2 (germline): SGHVS, FQNEAQ. CDR3 nucleotides: TGTGCCAGCAGCTCTAAGACAGCGGGAGGTATGCTAGAAGAGACCCAGTACTTC. Its translation: CASSSKTAGGMLEETQYF.

The count of this clone is one. The chain uses TRBV7-9 and TRBJ2-3, with D tentatively TRBD2 (6 bases). Germline V CDR1 and CDR2: SEHNR, FQNEAQ (reference sequence). Trimming cost V 4 bases and J 2 bases, with 10 bases left between them. The CDR3 totals 14 residues. CDR3 sequence: CASSSWTNTDTQYF. The CDR3 DNA reads TGTGCCAGCAGCTCATGGACTAACACAGATACGCAGTATTTT.

The rearrangement joins TRBV7-9 to TRBJ1-2; 8 nucleotides agree with TRBD1. The germline V gene encodes CDR1 SEHNR and CDR2 FQNEAQ (reference sequence). The J segment lost 7 bases and the V segment lost 8 bases, leaving 12 bases of the junction unmatched. The length of the CDR3 is 14 residues. CDR3 sequence: CASGTGGVFGGYTF. The CDR3 bases are TGTGCCAGCGGGACAGGCGGGGTTTTCGGTGGCTACACCTTC. The variable domain in full, with the rest retrieved from reference TRBV7-9 and TRBJ1-2, is DTGVSQNPRHKITKRGQNVTFRCDPISEHNRLYWYRQTLGQGPEFLTYFQNEAQLEKSRLLSDRFSAERPKGSFSTLEIQRTEQGDSAMYLCASGTGGVFGGYTFGSGTRLTVV.

The chain links TRBV4-1 to TRBJ2-7; D gene ambiguous. The V gene's germline CDR1 is MGHRA and CDR2 YSYEKL. The V end was cut by 2 bases, the J end by 3 bases, with 11 bases between. This CDR3 is built from 14 residues. This CDR3 is CASSQTVTDYEQYF. The CDR3 DNA sequence: TGCGCCAGCAGCCAAACAGTTACCGACTACGAGCAGTACTTC.

This clone appeared a single time. V gene TRBV27 combines with J gene TRBJ2-5; 12 bases agree with TRBD2. V dropped 3 bases and J dropped 2; count of bases not matched to a gene: 4. CDR1 is MNHEY, CDR2 SMNVEV, per germline (reference sequence). There are 16 residues in the CDR3. The CDR3 loop reads CASSFGLAGPQETQYF. The CDR3 nucleotides are TGTGCCAGCAGTTTCGGACTAGCGGGACCTCAAGAGACCCAGTACTTC.

This rearrangement joins TRBV6-4 to TRBJ1-6; possible D gene TRBD1, 6 bases. This CDR3 comprises 14 residues. CDR1 MRHNA and CDR2 SNTAGT come from the germline V gene. V was shortened by 0 bases and J by 7 bases, with 7 bases between the two germline ends. CDR3 in amino acids: CASSDSGTNSPLHF. DNA of the CDR3: TGTGCCAGCAGTGACTCAGGGACAAATTCACCCCTCCACTTT.

The V gene is TRBV5-4, the J gene TRBJ2-7, with a possible D match to TRBD1 (5 bases). Deletions cut 4 bases from V and 0 bases from J, with 11 bases between. This CDR3 comprises 14 residues. CDR1 and CDR2 (germline): SGHNT, YYREEE (reference sequence). CDR3 in DNA: TGTGCCAGCAGCCCCCCCCAGGGCTCCTACGAGCAGTACTTC. Translation gives CASSPPQGSYEQYF.

The rearrangement links TRBV7-2 to TRBJ2-7; TRBD2 agrees at 7 bases. The V gene's germline CDR1 is SGHTA and CDR2 FQGNSA. V gave up 0 bases and J gave up 9 bases; unmatched junction bases: 11. The CDR3 contains 15 residues. The DNA for the CDR3 is TGTGCCAGCAGCTTAGCGGGGAGGGGAGGCGTGAGGCAGTACTTC. This gives the protein CASSLAGRGGVRQYF.

In regard to this clone: Other DNA variants within this sample encode the same CDR3. In nucleotides, the CDR3 is TGTGCCAGCGGAACGGGGGTAAGTCAGCCCCAGCATTTT. It codes for CASGTGVSQPQHF. The chain employs TRBV6-5 and TRBJ1-5; D is possibly TRBD1 (5 bases). The germline CDR1 and CDR2 sequences are MNHEY and SVGAGI. The CDR3 is made up of 13 amino acids. Trimming cost V 8 bases and J 6 bases, with 14 bases left between them.

This clone was counted a few times. This chain's CDR3 is CASMNPGQGTYEQYF. The CDR3 DNA reads TGTGCCAGCATGAATCCGGGACAGGGAACTTACGAGCAGTACTTC. The chain employs TRBV2 and TRBJ2-7, with 9 bases aligning to TRBD1. The CDR3 is made up of 15 amino acids. Germline assignment: CDR1 SNHLY and CDR2 FYNNEI. V was clipped by 7 bases and J by 4 bases; unmatched bases: 11.

The chain employs TRBV6-1 and TRBJ2-1; 12 bases map to TRBD2. The V gene end was trimmed by 7 bases and the J gene end by 8 bases; junction bases not matched to a gene: 6. The V gene's germline CDR1 is MNHNS and CDR2 SASEGT. CDR3 length: 14 residues. The CDR3 loop is CASNLAGGPHEQFF. The CDR3 region has the DNA TGTGCCAGCAACCTAGCGGGAGGGCCCCATGAGCAGTTCTTC.

The chain combines TRBV2 with TRBJ1-4; D not resolved. The CDR3 runs to 15 residues. The germline V and J ends were trimmed by 1 base and 10 bases, with 16 bases remaining between them. The germline V gene encodes CDR1 SNHLY and CDR2 FYNNEI. The CDR3, as DNA: TGTGCCAGCAGTGAAGTTAAGTTTGCCCCAGGAAAACTGTTTTTT. Encoded protein: CASSEVKFAPGKLFF.

The chain employs TRBV6-1 and TRBJ2-3, with TRBD1 identical over 8 bases. The junction had 8 bases not matched to a gene; V was cut back by 8 bases and J by 4 bases. Germline CDR1 and CDR2: MNHNS and SASEGT. The CDR3 has 14 residues. This CDR3 reads CASWAGGVPDTQYF. CDR3 DNA: TGTGCCAGCTGGGCAGGGGGCGTCCCAGATACGCAGTATTTT.

V usage is TRBV27 and J usage is TRBJ1-5, with D perhaps TRBD1 (5 bases). The CDR3 loop spans 15 amino acids. The germline CDR1 and CDR2 sequences are MNHEY and SMNVEV (reference sequence). Trimming took 2 bases from V and 5 from J, leaving 13 bases between them. CDR3 bases: TGTGCCAGCAGTTTAGTTAAGGGGTTGCATCAGCCCCAGCATTTT. Amino acid sequence: CASSLVKGLHQPQHF.

V gene TRBV5-1 combines with J gene TRBJ2-3; 13 nucleotides match TRBD2. The germline V gene encodes CDR1 SGHRS and CDR2 YFSETQ. The CDR3 spans 16 residues. Trimming cost V 4 bases and J 2 bases; bases outside gene matches: 4. For the CDR3, the DNA is TGCGCCAGCAGCACGGGACTAGCGGGGATCACAGATACGCAGTATTTT. It translates to CASSTGLAGITDTQYF.

The CDR3 loop is CASSPEGADQPQHF. The CDR3 region has the DNA TGCGCCAGCAGCCCCGAAGGGGCTGATCAGCCCCAGCATTTT. This chain joins TRBV4-1 and TRBJ1-5; D might be TRBD1 (5 bases). This CDR3 has 14 amino acids. Germline lookup yields CDR1 MGHRA and CDR2 YSYEKL. V lost 4 bases, J lost 5 bases, and 12 bases lay in between.

The chain recombines TRBV7-2 with TRBJ2-7; D perhaps matches TRBD2 (6 bases). The CDR3 is 16 residues long. V lost 5 bases and J lost 3, with 20 bases in between. From germline, CDR1 is SGHTA and CDR2 FQGNSA. The DNA for the CDR3 is TGTGCCAGCAGCCCGGGGAGGATTCGCAGAAACTACGAGCAGTACTTC. Its translation: CASSPGRIRRNYEQYF.

The chain employs TRBV6-5 and TRBJ2-6, with D maybe TRBD1 (6 bases). The V gene lost 8 bases and the J gene lost 3 bases, with 11 bases spanning the gap. CDR1 is MNHEY, CDR2 SVGAGI, per germline. This CDR3 is 14 amino acids long. CDR3 nucleotides: TGTGCCAGCGCAGGGGCTTTTGGGGCCAACGTCCTGACTTTC. Residues: CASAGAFGANVLTF.

This rearrangement joins TRBV5-1 to TRBJ1-2; a weak D match, TRBD1 (5 bases). The CDR3 is 16 amino acids. CDR1 and CDR2 (germline): SGHRS, YFSETQ. The ends were cut back, 4 bases at V and 5 bases at J, with 21 bases in the middle. The CDR3, as DNA: TGCGCCAGCAGCCCGGGGGTAGGGGTTGGAGGATATGGCTACACCTTC. Residues: CASSPGVGVGGYGYTF.

This rearrangement joins TRBV7-3 to TRBJ1-2, with 10 bases identical to TRBD1. With 7 bases clipped from V and 7 bases from J, the junction kept 6 bases outside the gene matches. The CDR3 runs to 13 residues. Germline-derived CDR1 and CDR2 are SGHTA and FQGTGA. In DNA, the CDR3 is TGTGCCAGCATCCGGACAGGGGGGTTTGGCTACACCTTC. This sequence encodes CASIRTGGFGYTF.

The chain joins TRBV28 to TRBJ1-2; 8 nucleotides line up with TRBD1. This CDR3 is 15 amino acids long. The germline gives CDR1 MDHEN, CDR2 SYDVKM. J gave up 8 bases and V 4 bases, and 12 bases lay outside the gene matches. The CDR3 protein is CASSSFSGGVVGYTF. In DNA, the CDR3 is TGTGCCAGCAGTTCTTTTTCAGGGGGCGTGGTAGGCTACACCTTC.